This T cell receptor beta chain comes out of a study of shared clonotypes between healthy human individuals. Each CD8 memory set brought CD45RO+ cells together with CCR7-negative CD45RA+ TemRA cells. Only in-frame clones appear in the TCRdb table, and some are missing; sequencing was by immunoSEQ multiplex PCR. The sample consists of a few hundred thousand clones, around nine tenths of them appearing once. The CDR3 runs 14 residues. V was trimmed by 3 bases and J by 0 bases, leaving 6 bases between them. Germline V CDR1 and CDR2: KGHSH, LQKENI. The material sequenced was memory CD8+ T cells sorted from blood. Subset specified: CD45RO+ cells pooled with CCR7-negative TemRA cells. The source is a young man in good health. This chain connects TRBV18 to TRBJ1-5; D uncertain. CDR3 loop: CASSPTDSNQPQHF. The CDR3 nucleotides read TGTGCCAGCTCACCTACCGATAGCAATCAGCCCCAGCATTTT.